These 21 T cell receptor beta chains originate from one sample sequenced in a study of patients and donors after allogeneic stem cell transplantation. Each CDR3 protein is one row after TCRdb ran MiXCR on the RT-PCR reads. The sample records about 150,000 distinct CDR3 sequences, about a third being singletons. Sample: blood, either unsorted or a sorted T cell fraction (not recorded which). The receptors originated from a human donor who was either an allogeneic HSCT recipient or a stem cell or donor lymphocyte infusion donor (not recorded which). It is not recorded whose cells these are; they may come from a transplant donor.

The CDR3 loop is CASSLAGLNTDTQYF. CDR3 coding DNA: TGTGCCAGCAGTTTAGCGGGACTAAACACAGATACGCAGTATTTT. The chain uses TRBV12-3 or TRBV12-4 and TRBJ2-3; 7 positions agree with TRBD2. The length of the CDR3 is 15 residues. V was clipped by 0 bases and J by 2 bases; unmatched bases: 2.

With regard to this clonotype: The junction departs from the called germline gene at one end, perhaps through a read error. Here the CDR3 reads CASSLRGSGELFF. The CDR3 coding sequence is TGTGCTAGCAGTTTACGGGGATCCGGGGAGCTGTTTTTT. This rearrangement joins TRBV7-7 to TRBJ2-2; weak D call: TRBD2 (5 bases). The CDR3 totals 13 residues. Germline assignment: CDR1 SSHAT and CDR2 FNYEAQ (reference sequence).

The rearrangement uses TRBV4-3 and TRBJ1-6; TRBD1 is a possible D gene (5 bases). This CDR3 is 15 amino acids long. Germline V gene data show CDR1 as LGHNA and CDR2 as YSLEER. Trimming left V 11 bases short and J 8 bases short, with 22 bases between. DNA of the CDR3: TGCGCCGGGGACCCAAGAAGGTCGGTGGATTCACCCCTCCACTTT. Protein sequence: CAGDPRRSVDSPLHF.

This CDR3 is CATSRQIGHEAFF. The CDR3 DNA reads TGTGCCACCAGCAGACAAATCGGACATGAAGCTTTCTTT. The chain links TRBV15 to TRBJ1-1; D may be TRBD1 (5 bases). Trimming removed 2 bases at V and 7 bases at J, with 11 bases between. The CDR3 is 13 amino acids. Germline V gene lookup returns CDR1 LNHNV and CDR2 YYDKDF (reference sequence). Full variable domain (outside the CDR3, taken from reference TRBV15 and TRBJ1-1): DAMVIQNPRYQVTQFGKPVTLSCSQTLNHNVMYWYQQKSSQAPKLLFHYYDKDFNNEADTPDNFQSRRPNTSFCFLDIRSPGLGDTAMYLCATSRQIGHEAFFGQGTRLTVV.

V gene TRBV20-1 combines with J gene TRBJ1-1; a possible D gene is TRBD1 (6 bases). V lost 6 bases and J 11 bases, leaving 16 bases between the germline ends. The CDR3 is made up of 11 amino acids. Germline V gene data show CDR1 as DFQATT and CDR2 as SNEGSKA (reference sequence). The CDR3 here is CSASRGLRAFF. The CDR3 DNA is TGCAGTGCCAGCCGGGGGCTAAGGGCTTTCTTT.

The gene calls are TRBV28 and TRBJ2-7; D is ambiguous. Trimming cost V 3 bases and J 4 bases, with 16 bases left between them. The CDR3 has 15 residues. Germline V gene sequence: CDR1 MDHEN, CDR2 SYDVKM. The DNA of the CDR3 is TGTGCCAGCAGTTTGTCAACAGAAACTGGGTACGAGCAGTACGTC. It codes for CASSLSTETGYEQYV.

This clonotype was found once. The chain uses TRBV12-3 or TRBV12-4 and TRBJ1-5, with D maybe TRBD1 (6 bases). The CDR3 runs 14 residues. Trimming removed 3 bases at V and 4 bases at J, with 10 bases between. The CDR3 loop is CASSFTTGNQPQHF. The CDR3 DNA reads TGTGCCAGCAGTTTTACTACAGGGAATCAGCCCCAGCATTTT.

The chain couples TRBV4-3 to TRBJ2-1, with D possibly being TRBD2 (7 bases). This CDR3 contains 17 residues. The germline V gene encodes CDR1 LGHNA and CDR2 YSLEER. Trimming took off 2 bases at V and 2 bases at J, with 16 bases between the two ends. The CDR3 region is CASSQSTGGPPYNEQFF. CDR3 DNA: TGCGCCAGCAGCCAATCAACGGGGGGCCCTCCCTACAATGAGCAGTTCTTC.

There are a few counts of this clonotype. This chain joins TRBV27 and TRBJ1-5; 7 positions agree with TRBD1. Germline loops: CDR1 MNHEY, CDR2 SMNVEV (reference sequence). Trimming at V came to 1 base and at J to 3 bases, leaving 6 bases not matched to a gene. This CDR3 contains 16 residues. CDR3 coding DNA: TGTGCCAGCAGTTTATATGGGGGGACAGTCAATCAGCCCCAGCATTTT. Translation gives CASSLYGGTVNQPQHF.

The V call is TRBV28, the J call TRBJ2-3; D is unclear. V lost 3 bases and J lost 4, with 14 bases in between. There are 15 residues in the CDR3. Germline values: CDR1 MDHEN, CDR2 SYDVKM. The CDR3 loop is CASSFGRSPADTQYF. DNA of the CDR3: TGTGCCAGCAGTTTCGGCAGATCCCCCGCAGATACGCAGTATTTT.

This chain links TRBV29-1 with TRBJ1-1; 11 bases are a match to TRBD1. The CDR3 contains 13 residues. CDR1 is SQVTM, CDR2 ANQGSEA, per germline. The V and J ends lost 7 bases and 2 bases, in that order; junction bases with no gene match: 3. The CDR3 loop reads CSGRTGGNTEAFF. The CDR3 region has the DNA TGCAGCGGGCGGACAGGGGGCAACACTGAAGCTTTCTTT. Drawing the rest from reference TRBV29-1 and TRBJ1-1, the complete variable domain is SAVISQKPSRDICQRGTSLTIQCQVDSQVTMMFWYRQQPGQSLTLIATANQGSEATYESGFVIDKFPISRPNLTFSTLTVSNMSPEDSSIYLCSGRTGGNTEAFFGQGTRLTVV.

This sequence joins TRBV3-1 and TRBJ1-6; 7 bases fit TRBD1. The germline V gene encodes CDR1 LGHDT and CDR2 YNNKEL (reference sequence). V was clipped by 4 bases and J by 7 bases; unmatched bases: 7. This CDR3 is 15 amino acids long. This CDR3 is CASSRDRAANSPLHF. The CDR3 region has the DNA TGTGCCAGCAGCCGAGACAGGGCCGCCAATTCACCCCTCCACTTT.

The chain joins TRBV29-1 to TRBJ2-7; D is possibly TRBD2 (6 bases). Germline V lookup: CDR1 SQVTM, CDR2 ANQGSEA. Trimming removed 2 bases from V and 3 bases from J, with 14 bases in between. CDR3 length equals 14 residues. The DNA for the CDR3 is TGCAGCGTTGAATCTGGGACTCCCATCTACGAGCAGTACTTC. Its protein is CSVESGTPIYEQYF.

The chain couples TRBV2 to TRBJ1-5; no clear D gene. CDR1 and CDR2 (germline): SNHLY, FYNNEI. The CDR3 is 11 amino acids. V was cut by 8 bases and J by 9 bases, with 11 bases left in between. DNA for the CDR3: TGTGCCAGCCGCCGAGGATGGCCCCAGCATTTT. The encoded protein is CASRRGWPQHF. Filled out from reference TRBV2 and TRBJ1-5, the complete variable domain reads EPEVTQTPSHQVTQMGQEVILRCVPISNHLYFYWYRQILGQKVEFLVSFYNNEISEKSEIFDDQFSVERPDGSNFTLKIRSTKLEDSAMYFCASRRGWPQHFGDGTRLSIL.

This clonotype has more than one count but fewer than ten. CDR3 DNA: TGTGCCAGCAGTGTAGCGGAGGGGTTAGGAACTGAAGCTTTCTTT. Its protein product is CASSVAEGLGTEAFF. The rearrangement uses TRBV2 and TRBJ1-1, with D tentatively TRBD1 (5 bases). V shed 4 bases and J shed 5 bases, with 17 bases lying between them. The germline V gene has CDR1 SNHLY and CDR2 FYNNEI. This CDR3 is 15 amino acids long.

This chain connects TRBV6-6 to TRBJ1-2, with TRBD1 matching 8 bases. CDR1 and CDR2 from the germline V gene are MNHNY and SVGAGI (reference sequence). The CDR3 has 15 amino acids. J lost 7 bases, V lost 6 bases, and 13 bases had no gene match. The CDR3 region is CASSLSSDRGVGYTF. CDR3 DNA: TGTGCCAGCAGCCTATCCTCTGACAGGGGAGTTGGCTACACCTTC.

This clonotype has just a few counts. The chain is built from TRBV4-3 and TRBJ1-6; tentatively, D is TRBD1 (6 bases). This CDR3 is built from 16 residues. Germline V gene data show CDR1 as LGHNA and CDR2 as YSLEER. Trimming took 4 bases from V and 6 from J, leaving 16 bases between them. The CDR3 sequence: CASSPSRGGVNSPLHF. CDR3 nucleotides: TGCGCCAGCAGCCCTTCTAGGGGGGGTGTTAATTCACCCCTCCACTTT.

This clonotype was seen a few times. V gene TRBV15 combines with J gene TRBJ2-7; D perhaps matches TRBD2 (6 bases). The germline V gene encodes CDR1 LNHNV and CDR2 YYDKDF (reference sequence). This CDR3 is built from 14 residues. V was shortened by 0 bases and J by 8 bases, with 14 bases between the two germline ends. The CDR3, as DNA: TGTGCCACCAGCAGAGATAGGAGGAGGGGTCAGCAGTACTTC. This codes for CATSRDRRRGQQYF.

This chain links TRBV3-1 with TRBJ1-2; D is perhaps TRBD1 (6 bases). Germline assignment: CDR1 LGHDT and CDR2 YNNKEL (reference sequence). V was cut by 3 bases and J by 6 bases, with 8 bases left in between. The CDR3 runs to 12 residues. The CDR3: CASSHHRDGYTF. The CDR3 DNA follows: TGTGCCAGCAGCCATCACAGGGATGGCTACACCTTC. The full variable domain, rest sourced from reference TRBV3-1 and TRBJ1-2, is DTAVSQTPKYLVTQMGNDKSIKCEQNLGHDTMYWYKQDSKKFLKIMFSYNNKELIINETVPNRFSPKSPDKAHLNLHINSLELGDSAVYFCASSHHRDGYTFGSGTRLTVV.

This clonotype showed up just a few times. DNA of the CDR3: TGTGCCACCAGTGACCCGGACAGACCCGATGGCTACACCTTC. This sequence encodes CATSDPDRPDGYTF. The chain recombines TRBV24-1 with TRBJ1-2; TRBD1 is a possible D gene (6 bases). V shed 4 bases and J shed 6 bases, with 14 bases lying between them. CDR1 and CDR2 from the germline V gene are KGHDR and SFDVKD. The CDR3 spans 14 residues.

The sample holds a few counts of this clonotype. This chain connects TRBV4-2 to TRBJ1-6; 9 bases are shared with TRBD1. CDR3 length: 18 residues. The germline gives CDR1 LGHNA, CDR2 YNFKEQ. V trimming: 0 bases; J trimming: 8 bases; junction bases outside the gene matches: 11. In DNA form, the CDR3 reads TGTGCCAGCAGCCAAGATGCCTTAGGGACAGGGTACGATTCACCCCTCCACTTT. This codes for CASSQDALGTGYDSPLHF.